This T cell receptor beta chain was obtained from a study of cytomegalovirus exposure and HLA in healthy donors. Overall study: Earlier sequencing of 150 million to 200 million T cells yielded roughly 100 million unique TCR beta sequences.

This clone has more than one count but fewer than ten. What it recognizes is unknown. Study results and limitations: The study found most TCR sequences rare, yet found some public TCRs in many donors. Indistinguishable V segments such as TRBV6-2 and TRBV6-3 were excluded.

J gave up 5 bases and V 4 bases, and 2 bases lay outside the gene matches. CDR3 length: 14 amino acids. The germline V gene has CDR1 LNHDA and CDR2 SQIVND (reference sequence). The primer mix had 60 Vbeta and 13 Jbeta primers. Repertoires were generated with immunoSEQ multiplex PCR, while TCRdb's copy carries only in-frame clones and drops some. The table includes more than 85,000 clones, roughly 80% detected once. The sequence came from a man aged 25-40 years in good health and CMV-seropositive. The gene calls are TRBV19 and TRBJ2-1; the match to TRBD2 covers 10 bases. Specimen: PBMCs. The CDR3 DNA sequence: TGTGCCAGTAGTACACTAGCGGGGAACAATGAGCAGTTCTTC. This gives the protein CASSTLAGNNEQFF.